Listed below are T cell receptor beta chains from one sample, sequenced in a study of graft-versus-host responses after intestinal transplantation. These receptors' antigens are unknown. The data were produced by immunoSEQ multiplex PCR, yet TCRdb's version contains in-frame clones alone and is incomplete. This table holds 90,000 to 130,000 clones, 85% to 95% found once. Here the sequenced sample was unstimulated CD8+ T cells sorted from spleen or lymph node cells, taken before transplant. These receptors all stem from a human donor who was the organ donor for an intestinal transplant. The CDR3 runs from the conserved cysteine through the conserved F or W. A D gene is named only where the DNA matches it firmly. Clone size is not always given. Where it is, it says once, few, many or a class for expanded clones.

v_call: TRBV7-9; j_call: TRBJ2-1; d_call: TRBD2; clone_size: -; cdr3_nt: TGTGCCAGCAGCCATCCTAGACTAGCGGGACGGAATAACAATGAGCAGTTCTTC; cdr3_aa: CASSHPRLAGRNNNEQFF
v_call: TRBV4-2; j_call: TRBJ2-1; d_call: TRBD2; clone_size: -; cdr3_nt: TGTGCCAGCAGCCAAACCCCTGGGGGAAGGGAGGGAACCTACAATGAGCAGTTCTTC; cdr3_aa: CASSQTPGGREGTYNEQFF
v_call: TRBV13; j_call: TRBJ2-1; d_call: -; clone_size: -; cdr3_nt: TGTGCCAGCAGCTTAGGTCCCCGACAGCTGTACAATGAGCAGTTCTTC; cdr3_aa: CASSLGPRQLYNEQFF
v_call: TRBV4-1; j_call: TRBJ2-2; d_call: -; clone_size: -; cdr3_nt: TGCGCCAGCAGCCAAGATAGCAGGGTCGGGGAGCTGTTTTTT; cdr3_aa: CASSQDSRVGELFF
v_call: TRBV9; j_call: TRBJ2-7; d_call: -; clone_size: -; cdr3_nt: TGTGCCAGCAGCGCCTACGACAGCTCCCATGATGAGCAGTACTTC; cdr3_aa: CASSAYDSSHDEQYF
v_call: TRBV28; j_call: TRBJ2-1; d_call: -; clone_size: -; cdr3_nt: TGTGCCAGCAGTTTATCCTGGGGACACAATGAGCAGTTCTTC; cdr3_aa: CASSLSWGHNEQFF
v_call: TRBV21-1; j_call: TRBJ2-5; d_call: -; clone_size: once; cdr3_nt: TGTGCCAGCGGATCTGGACAGCCCCAAGAGACCCAGTACTTC; cdr3_aa: CASGSGQPQETQYF
v_call: TRBV5-4; j_call: TRBJ2-5; d_call: TRBD2; clone_size: -; cdr3_nt: TGTGCCAGCAGCTTTTATTTAGCGGGAGGGCCAGGAGAGACCCAGTACTTC; cdr3_aa: CASSFYLAGGPGETQYF
v_call: TRBV20-1; j_call: TRBJ1-4; d_call: -; clone_size: -; cdr3_nt: TGCAGTGCTGCGAATGAAAAACTGTTTTTT; cdr3_aa: CSAANEKLFF
v_call: TRBV2; j_call: TRBJ1-4; d_call: TRBD1; clone_size: -; cdr3_nt: TGTGCCAGCAAGCAGACAGGGGTCCCTAATGAAAAACTGTTTTTT; cdr3_aa: CASKQTGVPNEKLFF
v_call: TRBV11-2; j_call: TRBJ2-3; d_call: -; clone_size: -; cdr3_nt: TGTGCCAGCAGCTTAGGGGCGGGAATGACAGATACGCAGTATTTT; cdr3_aa: CASSLGAGMTDTQYF
v_call: TRBV7-2; j_call: TRBJ2-1; d_call: -; clone_size: -; cdr3_nt: TGTGCCAGCAGCTTAGCCCTAGGCGGCAATGAGCAGTTCTTC; cdr3_aa: CASSLALGGNEQFF
v_call: TRBV9; j_call: TRBJ1-4; d_call: -; clone_size: -; cdr3_nt: TGTGCCAGCAGCGTTGATGGAGGGAATGAAAAACTGTTTTTT; cdr3_aa: CASSVDGGNEKLFF
v_call: TRBV19; j_call: TRBJ1-1; d_call: -; clone_size: -; cdr3_nt: TGTGCCAGTAGTATCCGGACAGAGAAGAACACTGAAGCTTTCTTT; cdr3_aa: CASSIRTEKNTEAFF
v_call: TRBV11-3; j_call: TRBJ2-2; d_call: -; clone_size: -; cdr3_nt: TGTGCCAGCAGCCCTCACTCCGGGACTCCTAACACCGGGGAGCTGTTTTTT; cdr3_aa: CASSPHSGTPNTGELFF
v_call: TRBV7-2; j_call: TRBJ1-3; d_call: -; clone_size: -; cdr3_nt: TGTGCCAGCAGCCCGTCCGGGAGCTCCTCTGGAAACACCATATATTTT; cdr3_aa: CASSPSGSSSGNTIYF
v_call: TRBV5-1; j_call: TRBJ1-2; d_call: -; clone_size: -; cdr3_nt: TGCGCCAGCAGCTCCCGGTCTCGACGCTACACCTTC; cdr3_aa: CASSSRSRRYTF
v_call: TRBV11-2; j_call: TRBJ2-1; d_call: TRBD2; clone_size: -; cdr3_nt: TGTGCCAGCAGCCCGACTAGCGGGATGCACAATGAGCAGTTCTTC; cdr3_aa: CASSPTSGMHNEQFF
v_call: TRBV10-3; j_call: TRBJ2-7; d_call: TRBD2; clone_size: -; cdr3_nt: TGTGCCATCAGTGAGTCGGGACTAGCGGGGCCCGAGCAGTACTTC; cdr3_aa: CAISESGLAGPEQYF
v_call: TRBV19; j_call: TRBJ2-3; d_call: -; clone_size: -; cdr3_nt: TGTGCCAGTAGTATTAGGGGTGGGGATACGCAGTATTTT; cdr3_aa: CASSIRGGDTQYF
v_call: TRBV28; j_call: TRBJ1-1; d_call: TRBD1; clone_size: -; cdr3_nt: TGTGCCAGCAGTTTCGACAGGGGCGAGGCTTTCTTT; cdr3_aa: CASSFDRGEAFF
v_call: TRBV2; j_call: TRBJ1-5; d_call: -; clone_size: -; cdr3_nt: TGTGCCAGCAGTGGATTCGTAGATTACAATCAGCCCCAGCATTTT; cdr3_aa: CASSGFVDYNQPQHF
v_call: TRBV5-1; j_call: TRBJ1-2; d_call: TRBD1; clone_size: -; cdr3_nt: TGCGCCAGCAGCCAGGGGGGGAACTATGGCTACACCTTC; cdr3_aa: CASSQGGNYGYTF
v_call: TRBV6-5; j_call: TRBJ2-5; d_call: -; clone_size: -; cdr3_nt: TGTGCCAGCAAGGGACGGAAAGAGACCCAGTACTTC; cdr3_aa: CASKGRKETQYF
v_call: TRBV29-1; j_call: TRBJ2-1; d_call: -; clone_size: -; cdr3_nt: TGCAGCGTCTATGGGGGAGCATCTGAGCAGTTCTTC; cdr3_aa: CSVYGGASEQFF
v_call: TRBV12-5; j_call: TRBJ1-1; d_call: -; clone_size: -; cdr3_nt: TGTGCTAGTGGTCCGACACAGGGTCGGAACACTGAAGCTTTCTTT; cdr3_aa: CASGPTQGRNTEAFF
v_call: TRBV28; j_call: TRBJ2-7; d_call: -; clone_size: -; cdr3_nt: TGTGCCAGCAGTCCCGATCCCTACGAGCAGTACTTC; cdr3_aa: CASSPDPYEQYF
v_call: TRBV4-1; j_call: TRBJ2-3; d_call: TRBD2; clone_size: -; cdr3_nt: TGCGCCAGCAGCCAAGAAGGGACTAGCGGTTTTTCTAGCACAGATACGCAGTATTTT; cdr3_aa: CASSQEGTSGFSSTDTQYF
v_call: TRBV6-5; j_call: TRBJ2-1; d_call: TRBD2; clone_size: -; cdr3_nt: TGTGCCAGCCGCCTAGCGGATTACAATGAGCAGTTCTTC; cdr3_aa: CASRLADYNEQFF
v_call: TRBV4-3; j_call: TRBJ2-1; d_call: TRBD2; clone_size: once; cdr3_nt: TGCGCCAGCAGCCAAGATCGAGGCGGACTAGCGGGCGGGAATGAGCAGTTCTTC; cdr3_aa: CASSQDRGGLAGGNEQFF